These 11 T cell receptor beta chains were sequenced from one sample in a study of blood T cell repertoires in COVID-19 (dated by TCRdb to 2018 to 2021). The library was produced with the immunoSEQ multiplex PCR assay. TCRdb re-hosts the immuneACCESS table, in-frame sequences only. Its copies lack some clones; in the studies checked, an unresolved V gene accounts for under half of them, and the cause for the rest is not known. The sample table contains under 150,000 clones; only one count was recorded for around 82% of them. The ten largest clones represent more than 3% of the sample. The material sequenced was PBMCs or T cells enriched from blood (not recorded which). The receptors were sampled from a man aged 45-65 years in a cohort exposed to, infected with or recovered from COVID-19 (not recorded which).

There are a few counts of this clone. Other DNA sequences of this sample code for an identical CDR3. The chain carries TRBV6-5 and TRBJ2-7; 8 nucleotides align to TRBD1. Germline V gene data show CDR1 as MNHEY and CDR2 as SVGAGI. This CDR3 is built from 13 residues. J gave up 1 base and V 6 bases, and 2 bases lay outside the gene matches. The DNA for the CDR3 is TGTGCCAGCAGGAGACAGGGGTCCTACGAGCAGTACTTC. It specifies CASRRQGSYEQYF.

The rearrangement uses TRBV9 and TRBJ1-1; D is unresolved. The CDR3 runs to 15 residues. CDR1 is SGDLS, CDR2 YYNGEE, per germline. The germline V and J ends were trimmed by 0 bases and 4 bases, with 13 bases remaining between them. The CDR3, as DNA: TGTGCCAGCAGCGTAGGTGAGGGTAGAGGCACTGAAGCTTTCTTT. Translated: CASSVGEGRGTEAFF.

The CDR3 is CASSPRQGPIAKNIQYF. CDR3 DNA: TGTGCCAGCAGCCCCAGACAGGGGCCCATAGCCAAAAACATTCAGTACTTC. The chain uses TRBV7-9 and TRBJ2-4, with 8 bases fitting TRBD1. Germline CDR1 SEHNR, CDR2 FQNEAQ (reference sequence). The CDR3 spans 17 residues. The V segment lost 5 bases and the J segment 0 bases; nucleotides outside the gene matches: 9.

The CDR3 loop is CASSDRDTSSYEQYF. As DNA, the CDR3 is TGTGCCAGCAGCGACCGGGACACTAGCTCCTACGAGCAGTACTTC. This chain connects TRBV7-9 to TRBJ2-7; a weak D match, TRBD1 (6 bases). This CDR3 has 15 amino acids. The germline V and J ends were trimmed by 5 bases and 0 bases, with 14 bases remaining between them. The V gene's germline CDR1 is SEHNR and CDR2 FQNEAQ (reference sequence).

The sample holds a few counts of this clone. The rearrangement uses TRBV7-9 and TRBJ2-3; 8 bases fit TRBD1. In germline, CDR1 is SEHNR, CDR2 FQNEAQ (reference sequence). This CDR3 has 15 amino acids. Trimming removed 2 bases from V and 2 bases from J; junction bases left unmatched: 3. The CDR3 nucleotides read TGTGCCAGCAGCTTAACGGACAGGGCCACAGATACGCAGTATTTT. It translates to CASSLTDRATDTQYF.

This chain links TRBV27 with TRBJ1-5; D call uncertain. Trimming left V 0 bases short and J 1 base short, with 4 bases between. The CDR3 spans 14 residues. CDR1 and CDR2 from the germline V gene are MNHEY and SMNVEV (reference sequence). This CDR3 reads CASSLSRSNQPQHF. As DNA, the CDR3 is TGTGCCAGCAGTTTATCGAGGAGCAATCAGCCCCAGCATTTT.

This chain uses TRBV4-1 with TRBJ1-6; D gene uncertain. Germline-derived CDR1 and CDR2 are MGHRA and YSYEKL. V was trimmed by 6 bases and J by 6 bases, leaving 9 bases between them. The CDR3 length is 13 residues. DNA for the CDR3: TGCGCCAGCAGTCTTGAGGTTAATTCACCCCTCCACTTT. This translates into CASSLEVNSPLHF.

The V and J genes are TRBV9 and TRBJ1-2, with D possibly TRBD1 on 5 matching bases. The CDR3 contains 15 residues. Germline V CDR1 and CDR2: SGDLS, YYNGEE. V was cut by 0 bases and J by 5 bases, with 14 bases left in between. The CDR3 spells CASSVGWGDTYGYTF. The CDR3 nucleotides read TGTGCCAGCAGCGTAGGGTGGGGGGATACATATGGCTACACCTTC.

V and J are TRBV7-2 and TRBJ1-1; D is unclear. The CDR3 is made up of 16 amino acids. Germline V gives CDR1 SGHTA, CDR2 FQGNSA. V lost 5 bases and J lost 11, with 27 bases in between. The CDR3 reads CASSVNYVTTSRGAFF. The CDR3 nucleotides are TGTGCCAGCAGCGTCAACTATGTGACAACTTCGCGAGGGGCTTTCTTT.

The J gene is TRBJ2-7, the V gene TRBV7-6; 10 nucleotides line up with TRBD2. This CDR3 spans 15 amino acids. The V and J ends lost 1 base and 4 bases, in that order; junction bases with no gene match: 4. Germline V lookup: CDR1 SGHVS, CDR2 FNYEAQ. CDR3 in DNA: TGTGCCAGCAGCTTAGAACTAGCGGGGTATTACGAGCAGTACTTC. This codes for CASSLELAGYYEQYF. Variable domain in full (rest from reference TRBV7-6 and TRBJ2-7): GAGVSQSPRYKVTKRGQDVALRCDPISGHVSLYWYRQALGQGPEFLTYFNYEAQQDKSGLPNDRFSAERPEGSISTLTIQRTEQRDSAMYRCASSLELAGYYEQYFGPGTRLTVT.

The chain employs TRBV6-5 and TRBJ1-2, with no clear D. Deletions cut 7 bases from V and 6 bases from J, with 9 bases between. CDR3 length: 11 amino acids. The germline CDR1 and CDR2 sequences are MNHEY and SVGAGI. In DNA form, the CDR3 reads TGTGCCAGCACAGGTATAGATGGCTACACCTTC. This encodes CASTGIDGYTF.